Many counts were recorded for the clone carrying this T cell receptor (beta chain). These data are taken from a study of shared clonotypes between healthy human individuals. TCRdb's table, derived via immunoSEQ multiplex PCR, lists solely in-frame clones and lacks some. Of hundreds of thousands of clones detected, roughly 70% appear once; the ten largest clones hold approximately 1.7%. The sequenced sample consisted of memory CD4+ T cells sorted from blood. The subset here: CD45RA-negative fraction. This sequence was found in a woman in her 30s in good health.

The CDR3 loop reads CASSSSSGNYEQYF. In nucleotides, the CDR3 is TGTGCCAGCTCATCTTCTAGCGGGAATTACGAGCAGTACTTC. The rearrangement links TRBV18 to TRBJ2-7; 9 nucleotides agree with TRBD2. V lost 5 bases and J lost 4; bases outside the gene matches: 6. This CDR3 is 14 amino acids long. Looked up from germline, CDR1 is KGHSH and CDR2 is LQKENI.